The 17 T cell receptor beta chains in this list originate from one sample, sequenced in a study of identical twins. One entry per CDR3 protein, called by TCRdb with MiXCR from the 5' RACE reads. The table records 300,000 to 400,000 distinct CDR3 sequences, approximately 8.7% of them present only once. Sequencing was done on a sample of naive T cells sorted from blood. The source of these receptors is a woman aged 45 to 65 in good health.

The V call is TRBV3-1, the J call TRBJ2-6; D remains unclear. This CDR3 contains 15 residues. V dropped 5 bases and J dropped 0 bases, with 8 bases sitting between them. Germline loops: CDR1 LGHDT, CDR2 YNNKEL (reference sequence). DNA of the CDR3: TGTGCCAGCAGCTCGTCCGTCTCTGGGGCCAACGTCCTGACTTTC. Its protein product is CASSSSVSGANVLTF.

The chain uses TRBV3-1 and TRBJ2-5; D tentatively fits TRBD1 or TRBD2 (5 bases each). Germline CDR1 and CDR2: LGHDT and YNNKEL (reference sequence). The germline V and J ends were trimmed by 4 bases and 2 bases, with 14 bases remaining between them. This CDR3 region has 15 residues. CDR3 nucleotides: TGTGCCAGCAGCCCCTCCGCAGGGACGCAAGAGACCCAGTACTTC. Its protein is CASSPSAGTQETQYF.

This chain joins TRBV27 and TRBJ2-7, with D perhaps TRBD1 or TRBD2 (5 bases each). CDR1 is MNHEY and CDR2 is SMNVEV in the germline V gene (reference sequence). Trimming stripped 4 bases from V and 1 base from J, with 38 bases between. The CDR3 consists of 23 residues. This CDR3 reads CASSWGPIRGAGGEQSFSYEQYF. The CDR3 DNA sequence: TGTGCCAGCAGTTGGGGACCCATACGTGGGGCAGGCGGAGAACAGTCTTTTTCCTACGAGCAGTACTTC.

This clonotype was detected a few times. The rearrangement uses TRBV30 and TRBJ1-1; no definite D call. Per germline, CDR1 GTSNPN and CDR2 SVGIG (reference sequence). The V end was cut by 5 bases, the J end by 4 bases, with 14 bases between. CDR3 length equals 13 residues. CDR3 sequence reads: CAWVAPFGTEAFF. The CDR3 bases are TGTGCCTGGGTGGCCCCCTTCGGCACTGAAGCTTTCTTT. Drawing the rest from reference TRBV30 and TRBJ1-1, the complete variable domain is SQTIHQWPATLVQPVGSPLSLECTVEGTSNPNLYWYRQAAGRGLQLLFYSVGIGQISSEVPQNLSASRPQDRQFILSSKKLLLSDSGFYLCAWVAPFGTEAFFGQGTRLTVV.

This clonotype was counted ten times or more. The chain joins TRBV12-3 or TRBV12-4 to TRBJ1-1, with D possibly matching TRBD1 (5 bases). V lost 3 bases and J 11 bases, leaving 16 bases between the germline ends. The CDR3 consists of 13 residues. CDR3 in amino acids: CASSLLGVMAAFF. Written as DNA, the CDR3 is TGTGCCAGCAGTTTGCTGGGGGTGATGGCGGCTTTCTTT.

V gene TRBV29-1 combines with J gene TRBJ1-2; D is unclear. CDR1 SQVTM and CDR2 ANQGSEA come from the germline V gene. CDR3 length equals 11 residues. Trimming cost V 4 bases and J 8 bases, with 11 bases left between them. The CDR3 is CSVAPQRGYTF. DNA of the CDR3: TGCAGCGTTGCCCCACAGCGGGGCTACACCTTC.

The V gene is TRBV9, the J gene TRBJ2-7, with 13 nucleotides matching TRBD2. The CDR3 contains 16 residues. The V gene's germline CDR1 is SGDLS and CDR2 YYNGEE. V lost 4 bases to trimming and J lost 3 bases; unmatched junction nucleotides: 7. The CDR3 DNA reads as TGTGCCAGCAGCCCCGGACTAGCGGGAGTTCTCTACGAGCAGTACTTC. This sequence encodes CASSPGLAGVLYEQYF.

The table lists this clonotype with a few counts. V and J are TRBV5-1 and TRBJ2-3, with D perhaps TRBD2 (5 bases). Trimming stripped 4 bases from V and 0 bases from J, with 6 bases between. This CDR3 contains 13 residues. Per germline, CDR1 SGHRS and CDR2 YFSETQ. The CDR3 DNA reads TGCGCCAGCAGCCGGACTAGCACAGATACGCAGTATTTT. Translation: CASSRTSTDTQYF.

This chain links TRBV4-1 with TRBJ1-4; D is undetermined. The CDR3 covers 17 residues. Deletions cut 6 bases from V and 3 bases from J, with 20 bases between. In germline, CDR1 is MGHRA, CDR2 YSYEKL. The CDR3 is CASRFPPLGVSNEKLFF. For the CDR3, the DNA is TGCGCCAGCAGATTTCCCCCTCTTGGGGTCTCTAATGAAAAACTGTTTTTT.

This clonotype was observed a handful of times. The CDR3 coding sequence is TGCAGTCCCTCTAGCGGGGCACAAGAGACCCAGTACTTC. Its translation is CSPSSGAQETQYF. The J gene is TRBJ2-5, the V gene TRBV20-1, with TRBD2 matching 9 bases. From germline, CDR1 is DFQATT and CDR2 SNEGSKA (reference sequence). The CDR3 is 13 amino acids. V was pared by 8 bases and J by 2 bases, with 6 bases of the junction left unmatched.

This clonotype was picked up many times. The chain joins TRBV12-3 or TRBV12-4 to TRBJ1-5, with D unclear. The ends were cut back, 0 bases at V and 9 bases at J, with 9 bases in the middle. The CDR3 contains 13 residues. CDR3 in DNA: TGTGCCAGCAGTTTAGCTGTTGGAGGGCCCCAGCATTTT. Its translation: CASSLAVGGPQHF.

This clonotype was counted ten times or more. The rearrangement uses TRBV20-1 and TRBJ2-3; TRBD2 matches 13 bases. This CDR3 has 14 residues. The trim removed 7 bases at V and 5 bases at J, leaving 6 bases unmatched. Germline V gene data show CDR1 as DFQATT and CDR2 as SNEGSKA (reference sequence). CDR3 residues: CSGTSGGRIDTQYF. For the CDR3, the DNA is TGCAGTGGGACTAGCGGGGGAAGGATAGATACGCAGTATTTT.

This clonotype was seen more than once but under ten times. The J gene is TRBJ2-5, the V gene TRBV5-1, with D tentatively TRBD2 (6 bases). V lost 0 bases and J 4 bases, leaving 13 bases between the germline ends. The CDR3 is made up of 15 amino acids. The V gene's germline CDR1 is SGHRS and CDR2 YFSETQ. The DNA of the CDR3 is TGCGCCAGCAGCTTGGCGGGGGTTGCGGTAGAGACCCAGTACTTC. Translation: CASSLAGVAVETQYF. The full variable domain, in which reference TRBV5-1 and TRBJ2-5 provide the parts outside the CDR3, is KAGVTQTPRYLIKTRGQQVTLSCSPISGHRSVSWYQQTPGQGLQFLFEYFSETQRNKGNFPGRFSGRQFSNSRSEMNVSTLELGDSALYLCASSLAGVAVETQYFGPGTRLLVL.

This clonotype was detected only a few times. The V gene is TRBV3-1, the J gene TRBJ2-5; D may be TRBD1 (5 bases). V lost 5 bases and J lost 2, with 9 bases in between. The CDR3 is made up of 13 amino acids. Germline values: CDR1 LGHDT, CDR2 YNNKEL (reference sequence). The CDR3 here is CASSDRQQETQYF. The CDR3 DNA reads TGTGCCAGCAGCGATAGACAGCAAGAGACCCAGTACTTC.

This clonotype was seen many times. V and J are TRBV29-1 and TRBJ2-2; D unresolved. Per germline, CDR1 SQVTM and CDR2 ANQGSEA. There are 14 residues in the CDR3. The V end was cut by 1 base, the J end by 7 bases, with 13 bases between. The CDR3 DNA reads TGCAGCGTTGAAGTCAGCGATCAAGGCGGGGAGCTGTTTTTT. Protein sequence: CSVEVSDQGGELFF.

This clonotype was seen ten or more times. V usage is TRBV7-9 and J usage is TRBJ2-7; D gene ambiguous. V lost 6 bases to trimming and J lost 5 bases, with 5 bases between them. Germline CDR1 SEHNR, CDR2 FQNEAQ (reference sequence). There are 10 residues in the CDR3. CDR3 residues: CASRINEQYV. In nucleotides, the CDR3 is TGTGCCAGCAGAATAAACGAGCAGTACGTC.

V and J are TRBV12-3 or TRBV12-4 and TRBJ1-6; maybe TRBD1 (5 bases). The CDR3 sequence is 12 residues long. Trimming shortened V by 10 bases and J by 7 bases, and 11 bases separated the two germline ends. The CDR3 sequence is CATNRDNSPLHF. CDR3 in DNA: TGTGCCACCAATAGGGACAATTCACCCCTCCACTTT.